One and the same sample provided the 15 T cell receptor beta chains below, sequenced in a study of a mutant IDH1 vaccine in newly diagnosed glioma. Stated time point: week 11, during vaccination. Doses of 300 ug of mutant IDH1 20-mer peptide were given with topical imiquimod. Their antigen targets remain unknown. Using immunoSEQ multiplex PCR, the repertoire was profiled, and TCRdb retains in-frame clones only, with some absent. The sample yields over 95,000 clones, under 90% seen once. The starting material was PBMCs, obtained from a glioma patient whose treatment included an IDH1 peptide vaccine. These TCRs come from a woman aged 45-60 years with glioma.

The sample holds one count of this clone. The chain joins TRBV28 to TRBJ2-7; D might be TRBD2 (6 bases). V dropped 6 bases and J dropped 8 bases, with 17 bases sitting between them. The germline gives CDR1 MDHEN, CDR2 SYDVKM. The CDR3 sequence is 13 residues long. The CDR3 loop is CASSRAGPLKQYF. As DNA, the CDR3 is TGTGCCAGCAGCCGCGCGGGACCCCTCAAGCAGTACTTC.

CDR3 region: CASGLVLPGTSTDTQYF. The CDR3 DNA reads as TGTGCTAGTGGTTTGGTTCTTCCCGGGACTAGCACAGATACGCAGTATTTT. V and J are TRBV12-5 and TRBJ2-3; D is possibly TRBD2 (6 bases). The CDR3 spans 17 residues. Germline CDR1 reads LGHNT; CDR2 reads FRNRAP. The ends were cut back, 0 bases at V and 0 bases at J, with 13 bases in the middle. Supplemented by reference TRBV12-5 and TRBJ2-3, the full variable domain reads DARVTQTPRHKVTEMGQEVTMRCQPILGHNTVFWYRQTMMQGLELLAYFRNRAPLDDSGMPKDRFSAEMPDATLATLKIQPSEPRDSAVYFCASGLVLPGTSTDTQYFGPGTRLTVL.

Note on this clone: A read error may account for a junction end that differs from germline. This sequence joins TRBV7-7 and TRBJ2-2; 8 nucleotides match TRBD1. Germline assignment: CDR1 SSHAT and CDR2 FNYEAQ (reference sequence). The CDR3 extends over 21 amino acids. CDR3 in amino acids: CASSPSSQGGAAFAGTGELFF. The CDR3 coding sequence is TGTGCTAGCAGCCCAAGTTCACAGGGGGGCGCGGCTTTCGCCGGGACCGGGGAGCTGTTTTTT.

V is TRBV28 and J is TRBJ1-5; the match to TRBD1 covers 8 bases. This CDR3 is 14 amino acids long. The V and J ends lost 5 bases and 6 bases, in that order; junction bases with no gene match: 6. Germline CDR1 is MDHEN and CDR2 is SYDVKM. CDR3 DNA sequence: TGTGCCAGCAGTATCAGGGGGCGCGTTCAGCCCCAGCATTTT. Translation gives CASSIRGRVQPQHF.

The DNA of the CDR3 is TGTGCCAGCAGCTTAGGACAGGGGGCGAATGGCTACACCTTC. Translation gives CASSLGQGANGYTF. V usage is TRBV7-9 and J usage is TRBJ1-2; TRBD1 matches at 10 bases. The CDR3 totals 14 residues. CDR1 is SEHNR and CDR2 is FQNEAQ in the germline V gene (reference sequence). The J segment lost 6 bases and the V segment lost 1 base, leaving 2 bases of the junction unmatched.

The chain has TRBV27 and TRBJ2-1, with 8 bases matching TRBD1. Losses at the gene ends were 1 base for V and 7 bases for J; bases not matched to a gene: 9. CDR3 length: 16 amino acids. From germline, CDR1 is MNHEY and CDR2 SMNVEV (reference sequence). The CDR3 region is CASSLWAGGNRNEQFF. DNA for the CDR3: TGTGCCAGCAGTTTATGGGCAGGGGGCAATAGGAATGAGCAGTTCTTC.

This CDR3 is CASSYGQDSGNTIYF. For the CDR3, the DNA is TGCGCCAGCAGCTATGGACAGGACTCTGGAAACACCATATATTTT. This chain joins TRBV5-1 and TRBJ1-3, with TRBD1 matching over 7 bases. With 3 bases clipped from V and 0 bases from J, the junction kept 3 bases outside the gene matches. The V gene's germline CDR1 is SGHRS and CDR2 YFSETQ. The CDR3 has 15 amino acids.

V usage is TRBV5-1 and J usage is TRBJ2-7; 14 bases align to TRBD2. V lost 3 bases and J lost 3; bases outside the gene matches: 14. CDR1 and CDR2 (germline): SGHRS, YFSETQ. This CDR3 region has 19 residues. CDR3 sequence reads: CASSYGTSGSAQSVYEQYF. The CDR3 bases are TGCGCCAGCAGCTACGGGACTAGCGGGAGTGCGCAGTCGGTCTACGAGCAGTACTTC.

The chain uses TRBV4-1 and TRBJ2-7, with D possibly being TRBD1 or TRBD2 (5 bases each). V lost 2 bases, J lost 10 bases, and 18 bases lay in between. The CDR3 loop spans 14 amino acids. The germline V gene has CDR1 MGHRA and CDR2 YSYEKL. CDR3 residues: CASSQLNRDLFQYF. In DNA, the CDR3 is TGCGCCAGCAGCCAACTTAACCGGGACCTCTTCCAGTACTTC.

The chain recombines TRBV27 with TRBJ2-1, with 12 bases identical to TRBD2. V was clipped by 5 bases and J by 12 bases; unmatched bases: 14. This CDR3 has 16 amino acids. Germline V gives CDR1 MNHEY, CDR2 SMNVEV (reference sequence). CDR3 nucleotides: TGTGCCAGCAGTCCACTAGCGGGAGGCACCGGGGGGGGGCAGTTCTTC. This sequence encodes CASSPLAGGTGGGQFF.

The V and J genes are TRBV5-4 and TRBJ1-4; 7 nucleotides line up with TRBD1. Germline V gives CDR1 SGHNT, CDR2 YYREEE (reference sequence). V was pared by 5 bases and J by 8 bases, with 9 bases of the junction left unmatched. This CDR3 spans 14 amino acids. This CDR3 is CASRDQGEGEKLFF. In DNA form, the CDR3 reads TGTGCCAGCAGAGATCAGGGGGAAGGGGAAAAACTGTTTTTT.

The V and J genes are TRBV10-3 and TRBJ2-1; 8 bases agree with TRBD1. V lost 6 bases, J lost 5 bases, and 3 bases stayed unmatched. This CDR3 spans 13 amino acids. CDR1 is ENHRY, CDR2 SYGVKD, per germline. The CDR3 nucleotides are TGTGCCATCAGCAGGGGGCTTAACAATGAGCAGTTCTTC. Translating it yields CAISRGLNNEQFF.

The chain combines TRBV6-1 with TRBJ2-5; TRBD1 matches at 9 bases. The closer fit of TRBJ2-7 to the DNA end suggests the J call may be wrong. Germline V gene sequence: CDR1 MNHNS, CDR2 SASEGT. This CDR3 is built from 14 residues. The CDR3 spells CASSWDRVGYEQYF. In DNA form, the CDR3 reads TGTGCCAGCAGCTGGGACAGGGTTGGTTACGAGCAGTACTTC.

This chain uses TRBV2 with TRBJ2-5; D gene uncertain. The V end was cut by 7 bases, the J end by 0 bases, with 3 bases between. The CDR3 loop spans 11 amino acids. Germline CDR1 is SNHLY and CDR2 is FYNNEI. The CDR3 here is CASIYQETQYF. DNA of the CDR3: TGTGCCAGCATTTACCAAGAGACCCAGTACTTC.

This clone was detected only once. This rearrangement joins TRBV6-6 to TRBJ2-3; 9 bases agree with TRBD1. This CDR3 has 16 amino acids. Per the germline V gene, CDR1 is MNHNY and CDR2 is SVGAGI (reference sequence). V gave up 5 bases and J gave up 3 bases; unmatched junction bases: 9. The CDR3 is CASSKGQGITTDTQYF. Here the CDR3 DNA reads TGTGCCAGCAGTAAGGGACAGGGCATAACTACAGATACGCAGTATTTT.